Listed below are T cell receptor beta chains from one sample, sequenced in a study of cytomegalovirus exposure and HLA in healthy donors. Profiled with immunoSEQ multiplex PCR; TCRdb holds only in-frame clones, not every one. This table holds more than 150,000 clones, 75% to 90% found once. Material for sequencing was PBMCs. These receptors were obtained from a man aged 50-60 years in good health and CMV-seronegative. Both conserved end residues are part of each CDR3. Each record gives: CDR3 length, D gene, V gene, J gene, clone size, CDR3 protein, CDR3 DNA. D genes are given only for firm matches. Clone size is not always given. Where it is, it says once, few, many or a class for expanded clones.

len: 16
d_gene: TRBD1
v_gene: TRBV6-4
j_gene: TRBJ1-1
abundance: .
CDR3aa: CASSRQGGGVFAEAFF
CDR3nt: TGTGCCAGCAGCAGACAGGGTGGAGGAGTATTTGCTGAAGCTTTCTTT

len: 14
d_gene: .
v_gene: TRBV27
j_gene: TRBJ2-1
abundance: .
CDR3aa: CASSLVRSYNEQFF
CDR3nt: TGTGCCAGCAGTTTAGTCCGCTCCTACAATGAGCAGTTCTTC

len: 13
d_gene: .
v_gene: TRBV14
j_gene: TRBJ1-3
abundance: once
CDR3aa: CASRYHSGNTIYF
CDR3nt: TGTGCCAGCCGGTACCACTCTGGAAACACCATATATTTT

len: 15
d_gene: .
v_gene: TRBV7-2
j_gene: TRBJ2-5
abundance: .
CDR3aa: CASSRTGLGQETQYF
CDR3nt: TGTGCCAGCAGCCGTACAGGGTTGGGGCAAGAGACCCAGTACTTC

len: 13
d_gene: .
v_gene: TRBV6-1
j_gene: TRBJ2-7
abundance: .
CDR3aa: CASSPDSSYEQYF
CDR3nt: TGTGCCAGCAGTCCAGACAGTTCCTACGAGCAGTACTTC

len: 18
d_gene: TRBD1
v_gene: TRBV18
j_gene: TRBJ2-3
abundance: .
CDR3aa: CASSLVLPGQGARDTQYF
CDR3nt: TGTGCCAGCTCTCTGGTGTTGCCGGGACAGGGGGCACGAGATACGCAGTATTTT

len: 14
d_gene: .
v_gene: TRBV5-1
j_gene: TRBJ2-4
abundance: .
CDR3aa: CASSGTGSSYIQYF
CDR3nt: TGCGCCAGCAGCGGAACAGGGTCGTCATACATTCAGTACTTC

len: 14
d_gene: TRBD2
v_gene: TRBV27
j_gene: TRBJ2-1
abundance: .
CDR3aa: CASSLEREGNEQFF
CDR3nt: TGTGCCAGCAGTTTAGAGCGGGAGGGCAATGAGCAGTTCTTC

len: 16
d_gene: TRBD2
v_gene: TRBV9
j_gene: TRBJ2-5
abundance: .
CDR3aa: CASSVGLAGPQETQYF
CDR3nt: TGTGCCAGCAGCGTAGGCCTAGCGGGGCCCCAAGAGACCCAGTACTTC

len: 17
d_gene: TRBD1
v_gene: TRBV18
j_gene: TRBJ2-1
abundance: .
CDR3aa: CASSPGTVFKRYNEQFF
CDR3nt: TGTGCCAGCTCACCGGGGACAGTGTTCAAGCGTTACAATGAGCAGTTCTTC

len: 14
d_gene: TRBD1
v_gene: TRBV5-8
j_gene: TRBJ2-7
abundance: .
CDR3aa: CASSRDRGSYEQYF
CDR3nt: TGTGCCAGCAGCCGGGACAGGGGCTCCTACGAGCAGTACTTC

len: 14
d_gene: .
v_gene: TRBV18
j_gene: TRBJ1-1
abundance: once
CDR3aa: CASSPGASNTEAFF
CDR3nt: TGTGCCAGCTCACCAGGGGCATCGAACACTGAAGCTTTCTTT

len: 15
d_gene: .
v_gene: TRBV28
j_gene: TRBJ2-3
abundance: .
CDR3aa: CASKGQPTYTDTQYF
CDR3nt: TGTGCCAGCAAGGGACAACCGACTTACACAGATACGCAGTATTTT

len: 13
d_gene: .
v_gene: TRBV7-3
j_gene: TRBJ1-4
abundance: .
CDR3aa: CASSPGLEEKLFF
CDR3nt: TGTGCCAGCAGCCCGGGTCTCGAGGAAAAACTGTTTTTT

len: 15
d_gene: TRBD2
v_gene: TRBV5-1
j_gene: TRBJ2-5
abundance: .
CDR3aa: CASSFPGLAVETQYF
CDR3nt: TGCGCCAGCAGCTTCCCGGGACTAGCAGTGGAGACCCAGTACTTC

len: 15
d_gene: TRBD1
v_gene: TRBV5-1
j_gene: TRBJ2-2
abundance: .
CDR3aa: CASSSDRGLPGELFF
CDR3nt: TGCGCCAGCAGCTCGGACAGGGGGCTGCCCGGGGAGCTGTTTTTT

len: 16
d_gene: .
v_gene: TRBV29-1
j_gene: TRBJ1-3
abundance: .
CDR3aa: CSYSLGTSLSGNTIYF
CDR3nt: TGCAGCTATTCCCTCGGGACATCCTTATCTGGAAACACCATATATTTT

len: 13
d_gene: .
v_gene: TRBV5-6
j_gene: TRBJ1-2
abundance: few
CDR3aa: CASSLAGEGGYTF
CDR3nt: TGTGCCAGCAGCTTGGCGGGGGAGGGTGGCTACACCTTC

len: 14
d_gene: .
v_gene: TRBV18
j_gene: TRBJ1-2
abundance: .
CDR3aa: CATPTGGLIYGYTF
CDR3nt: TGTGCTACCCCGACCGGGGGGCTTATCTATGGCTACACCTTC

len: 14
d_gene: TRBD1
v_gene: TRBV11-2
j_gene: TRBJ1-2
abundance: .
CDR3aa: CASSYLDRPYGYTF
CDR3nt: TGTGCCAGCAGCTACCTGGACAGGCCCTATGGCTACACCTTC

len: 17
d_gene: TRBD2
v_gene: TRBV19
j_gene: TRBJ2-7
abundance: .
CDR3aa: CASSIELAAALSYEQYF
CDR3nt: TGTGCCAGTAGTATAGAACTAGCGGCAGCCCTATCCTACGAGCAGTACTTC

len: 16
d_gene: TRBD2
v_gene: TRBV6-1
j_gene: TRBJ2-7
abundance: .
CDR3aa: CASSEVAGGSLWEQYF
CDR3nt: TGTGCCAGCAGTGAAGTAGCGGGAGGGTCCCTGTGGGAGCAGTACTTC

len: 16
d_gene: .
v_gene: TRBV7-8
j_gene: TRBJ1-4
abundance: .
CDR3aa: CASSSTRAGAGEKLFF
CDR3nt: TGTGCCAGCAGCTCAACACGAGCGGGTGCCGGGGAAAAACTGTTTTTT

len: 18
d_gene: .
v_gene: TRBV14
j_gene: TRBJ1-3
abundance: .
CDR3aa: CASSQAPGKYSSGNTIYF
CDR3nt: TGTGCCAGCAGCCAAGCGCCAGGGAAGTATAGCTCTGGAAACACCATATATTTT

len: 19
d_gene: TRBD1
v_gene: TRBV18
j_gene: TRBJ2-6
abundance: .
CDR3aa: CASSPSTGGQSSGANVLTF
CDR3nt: TGTGCCAGCTCACCATCGACAGGGGGGCAGAGCTCTGGGGCCAACGTCCTGACTTTC

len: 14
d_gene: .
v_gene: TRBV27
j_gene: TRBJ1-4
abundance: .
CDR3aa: CASSLLGSNEKLFF
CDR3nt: TGTGCCAGCAGTTTACTAGGGAGTAATGAAAAACTGTTTTTT

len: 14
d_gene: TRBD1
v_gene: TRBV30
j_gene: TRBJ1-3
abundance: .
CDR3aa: CAGTGAVSGNTIYF
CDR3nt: TGTGCCGGGACAGGGGCGGTCTCTGGAAACACCATATATTTT

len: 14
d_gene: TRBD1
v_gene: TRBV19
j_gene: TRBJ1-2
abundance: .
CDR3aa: CASSISTGNYGYTF
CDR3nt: TGTGCCAGTAGTATTTCGACAGGGAACTATGGCTACACCTTC

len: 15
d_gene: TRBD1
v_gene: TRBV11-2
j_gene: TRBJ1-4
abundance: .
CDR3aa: CASSSRTGGKEKLFF
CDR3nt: TGTGCCAGCAGCTCCCGGACAGGGGGCAAGGAAAAACTGTTTTTT

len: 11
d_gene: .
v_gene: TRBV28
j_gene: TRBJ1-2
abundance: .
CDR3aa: CASGHNYGYTF
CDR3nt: TGTGCCAGCGGACACAACTATGGCTACACCTTC

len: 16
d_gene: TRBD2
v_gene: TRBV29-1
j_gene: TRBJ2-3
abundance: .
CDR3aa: CSVEGYGGVRTDTQYF
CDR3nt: TGCAGCGTTGAGGGGTACGGGGGGGTAAGGACAGATACGCAGTATTTT

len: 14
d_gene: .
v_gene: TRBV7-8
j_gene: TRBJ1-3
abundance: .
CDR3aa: CASTTASTGNTIYF
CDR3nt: TGTGCCAGCACCACCGCCAGTACTGGAAACACCATATATTTT

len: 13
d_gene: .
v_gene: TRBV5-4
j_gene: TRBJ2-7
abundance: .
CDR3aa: CASSVILVDEQYF
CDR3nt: TGTGCCAGCAGCGTCATCCTAGTCGACGAGCAGTACTTC

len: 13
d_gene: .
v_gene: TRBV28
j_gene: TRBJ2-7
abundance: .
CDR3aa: CASSSGSSYEQYF
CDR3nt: TGTGCCAGCAGCTCGGGAAGCTCCTACGAGCAGTACTTC

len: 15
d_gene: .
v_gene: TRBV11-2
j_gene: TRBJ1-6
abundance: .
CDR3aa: CASSKRREENSPLHF
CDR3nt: TGTGCCAGCAGCAAGAGAAGGGAGGAGAATTCACCCCTCCACTTT

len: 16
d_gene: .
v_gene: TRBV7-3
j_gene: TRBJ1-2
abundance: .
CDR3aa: CASSSGGRGLGYGYTF
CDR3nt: TGTGCCAGCAGCTCCGGGGGACGGGGACTAGGGTATGGCTACACCTTC

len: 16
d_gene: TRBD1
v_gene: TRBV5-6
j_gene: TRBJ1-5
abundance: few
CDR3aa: CASSLHRGQVNQPQHF
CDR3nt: TGTGCCAGCAGCTTGCACAGGGGGCAGGTCAATCAGCCCCAGCATTTT

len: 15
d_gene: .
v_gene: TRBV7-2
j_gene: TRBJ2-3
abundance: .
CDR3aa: CASSTRDFRTDTQYF
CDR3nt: TGTGCCAGCAGCACTAGGGACTTTCGCACAGATACGCAGTATTTT

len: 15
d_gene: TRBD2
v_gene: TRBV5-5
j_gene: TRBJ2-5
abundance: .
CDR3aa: CASSQGWGGRETQYF
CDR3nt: TGCGCCAGCAGCCAAGGATGGGGGGGTCGAGAGACCCAGTACTTC

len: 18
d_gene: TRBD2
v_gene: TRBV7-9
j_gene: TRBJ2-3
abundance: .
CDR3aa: CASSLSVTSGTITDTQYF
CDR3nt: TGTGCCAGCAGCTTAAGTGTAACTAGCGGCACGATTACAGATACGCAGTATTTT

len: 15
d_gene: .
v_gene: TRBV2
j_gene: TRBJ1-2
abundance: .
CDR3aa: CATRGGGPTNYGYTF
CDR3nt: TGTGCCACCAGAGGTGGAGGGCCGACTAACTATGGCTACACCTTC

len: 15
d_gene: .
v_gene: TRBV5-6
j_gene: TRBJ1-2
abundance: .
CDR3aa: CASSLPGSHNYGYTF
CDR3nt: TGTGCCAGCAGCTTGCCAGGTTCTCATAACTATGGCTACACCTTC

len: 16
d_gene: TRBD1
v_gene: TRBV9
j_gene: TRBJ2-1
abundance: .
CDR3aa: CASSFIGQGSYNEQFF
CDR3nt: TGTGCCAGCAGCTTCATTGGACAGGGTTCGTACAATGAGCAGTTCTTC

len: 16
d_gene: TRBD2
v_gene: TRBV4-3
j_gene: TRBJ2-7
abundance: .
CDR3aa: CASSQEGLAGGYEQYF
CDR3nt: TGCGCCAGCAGCCAAGAAGGGCTAGCGGGAGGTTACGAGCAGTACTTC

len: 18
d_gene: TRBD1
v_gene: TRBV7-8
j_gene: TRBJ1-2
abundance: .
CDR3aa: CASSLGYRDRAFNYGYTF
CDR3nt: TGTGCCAGCAGCTTAGGTTATAGGGACAGGGCGTTCAACTATGGCTACACCTTC